A selection of T cell receptor beta chains follows, all from one sample in a study of T cell responses to AZD1222 COVID-19 vaccine. TCRdb keeps only in-frame clones here, not all; method: immunoSEQ multiplex PCR. The repertoire has tens of thousands of clones, about 91% of them found once; the top ten carry about 8%. The source was peripheral blood, collected 28 days after the second AZD1222 dose. The receptors derive from an adult who received the AZD1222 COVID-19 vaccine. The CDR3 runs from the conserved cysteine through the conserved F or W. A D gene is named only where the DNA matches it firmly. The size of a clone is reported for some rows only, either as once, few or many, or as a class for expanded clones.

clone_size	d_call	v_call	j_call	cdr3_nt	cdr3_aa
once	-	TRBV28	TRBJ2-1	TGTGCCAGCAGTCCCGAAGGGACTTTTAGGGGGCAGTTCTTC	CASSPEGTFRGQFF
-	-	TRBV7-2	TRBJ2-1	TGTGCCAGCAGCTTAGGCGGACCTGTAGAGCAGTTCTTC	CASSLGGPVEQFF
-	-	TRBV9	TRBJ1-3	TGTGCCAGCAGCGTAGCGAGTGGGGAAGCTGGAAACACCATATATTTT	CASSVASGEAGNTIYF
once	-	TRBV28	TRBJ1-5	TGTGCCAGCAGTTTAGGGGGAAATAGCAATCAGCCCCAGCATTTT	CASSLGGNSNQPQHF
once	-	TRBV5-4	TRBJ2-1	TGTGCCAGCAGCTTGGCTTCGGGGAAGTACAATGAGCAGTTCTTC	CASSLASGKYNEQFF
few	-	TRBV11-2	TRBJ1-2	TGTGCCAGCAGCCATTTCCGACGGCTCGCTAACTATGGCTACACCTTC	CASSHFRRLANYGYTF
-	TRBD2	TRBV6-4	TRBJ2-1	TGTGCCAGCTCCAGCGGGGCGTTCAATGAGCAGTTCTTC	CASSSGAFNEQFF
-	-	TRBV19	TRBJ2-7	TGTGCCAGTAGTTCATCAGGGGCAGCCTACGAGCAGTACTTC	CASSSSGAAYEQYF
-	-	TRBV21-1	TRBJ2-5	TGTGCCCCCGGGGGAACAGACCAAGAGACCCAGTACTTC	CAPGGTDQETQYF
-	TRBD2	TRBV7-3	TRBJ2-7	TGTGCCAGCAGCACAAGCGGGAGCTACGAGCAGTACTTC	CASSTSGSYEQYF
few	TRBD2	TRBV27	TRBJ2-1	TGTGCCAGCAGTTTATTCCCCCCGGGGCGGGAGTACCTTAACAATGAGCAGTTCTTC	CASSLFPPGREYLNNEQFF
-	-	TRBV14	TRBJ1-1	TGTGCCAGCAGCCAAGATGAAGGTAATGCTTTCTTT	CASSQDEGNAFF
once	TRBD2	TRBV29-1	TRBJ2-1	TGCAGCGTAGCTAGCGGGAGGGCCAGTAGAAATGAGCAGTTCTTC	CSVASGRASRNEQFF
-	TRBD2	TRBV7-9	TRBJ2-3	TGTGCCAGCAGCTTGACTAGCGGGAGCACAGATACGCAGTATTTT	CASSLTSGSTDTQYF
-	TRBD1	TRBV7-2	TRBJ1-4	TGTGCCAGCAGCGTGGGACAGAGGAATGAAAAACTGTTTTTT	CASSVGQRNEKLFF
-	TRBD2	TRBV28	TRBJ2-4	TGTGCCAGCAGTAGCGGGGGTCGGGGAAACATTCAGTACTTC	CASSSGGRGNIQYF
-	-	TRBV7-9	TRBJ2-5	TGTGCCAGCAGCTTAGGCGGGAATCGGAAAGAGACCCAGTACTTC	CASSLGGNRKETQYF
-	TRBD1	TRBV3-1/TRBV3-2	TRBJ1-1	TGTGCCAGCAGACAGGGGGGAGCCACTGAAGCTTTCTTT	CASRQGGATEAFF
-	TRBD1	TRBV29-1	TRBJ2-3	TGCAGCGTCGGACAGGGAGTCTCTGGAGATACGCAGTATTTT	CSVGQGVSGDTQYF
-	-	TRBV28	TRBJ1-2	TGTGCCAGCAGTTTATCGGTTCTGCAGGGTCCCTCTATGGGGGGCTACACCTTC	CASSLSVLQGPSMGGYTF
-	TRBD1	TRBV7-9	TRBJ1-1	TGTGCCAGCAGCGGACAGGGGAACACTGAAGCTTTCTTT	CASSGQGNTEAFF
-	-	TRBV19	TRBJ1-5	TGTGCCACTAGACAGGTGGGGAATCAGCCCCAGCATTTT	CATRQVGNQPQHF
-	TRBD2	TRBV27	TRBJ2-5	TGTGCCAGCAGTTGGACTAGCGGGAAGGAGACCCAGTACTTC	CASSWTSGKETQYF
-	-	TRBV27	TRBJ2-7	TGTGCCAGCAAGGGGCAGGGGTTCTTCGAGCAGTACTTC	CASKGQGFFEQYF
few	TRBD1	TRBV15	TRBJ1-2	TGTGCCACCAGCAGAGATATGCAGGGGGCCTTTTCTGGCTACACCTTC	CATSRDMQGAFSGYTF
-	-	TRBV10-1	TRBJ1-1	TGCGCCAGCAGTGAGAGCGCAGCCCAGAACACTGAAGCTTTCTTT	CASSESAAQNTEAFF
-	-	TRBV5-1	TRBJ2-3	TGCGCCAGCAGCTTGGGCTGGTCCGGAACAGATACGCAGTATTTT	CASSLGWSGTDTQYF
-	-	TRBV6-1	TRBJ1-1	TGTGCCAGCAGTGAAGATTGGGGGGGTGAAGCTTTCTTT	CASSEDWGGEAFF
few	TRBD1	TRBV10-1	TRBJ2-7	TGCGCCAGCAGTGAGACTGCCGGGACAGTATTCTACGAGCAGTACTTC	CASSETAGTVFYEQYF
-	-	TRBV5-1	TRBJ1-1	TGCGCCAGTACCGGGACGGCGAACACTGAAGCTTTCTTT	CASTGTANTEAFF
-	-	TRBV12-3/TRBV12-4	TRBJ2-2	TGTGCCAGCAGACGAGATAGCGGGGAGCTGTTTTTT	CASRRDSGELFF